One sample yielded the 11 T cell receptor beta chains listed below, sequenced in a study of blood T cell repertoires in COVID-19. Data came from immunoSEQ multiplex PCR; TCRdb stores just in-frame clones and leaves some out. The sample consists of 50,000 to 65,000 clones, more than 75% of them appearing once. Specimen: peripheral blood. The receptors stem from a man between 45 and 60 years old with active COVID-19.

The rearrangement links TRBV24-1 to TRBJ2-5; 7 nucleotides line up with TRBD1. Looked up from germline, CDR1 is KGHDR and CDR2 is SFDVKD. V lost 0 bases, J lost 7 bases, and 10 bases stayed unmatched. The CDR3 sequence is 16 residues long. Here the CDR3 DNA reads TGTGCCACCAGTGATTTGAACAGGGGTGGGGCGGGGACCCAGTACTTC. As protein: CATSDLNRGGAGTQYF.

This chain connects TRBV18 to TRBJ2-1, with a tentative D call TRBD1 (5 bases). The V gene lost 2 bases and the J gene lost 3 bases, with 14 bases spanning the gap. The CDR3 runs to 16 residues. The germline V gene encodes CDR1 KGHSH and CDR2 LQKENI. The CDR3 DNA sequence: TGTGCCAGCTCACCAACCCGGCAGGGCCGCTACAATGAGCAGTTCTTC. It specifies CASSPTRQGRYNEQFF. Full variable domain (missing parts from reference TRBV18 and TRBJ2-1): NAGVMQNPRHLVRRRGQEARLRCSPMKGHSHVYWYRQLPEEGLKFMVYLQKENIIDESGMPKERFSAEFPKEGPSILRIQQVVRGDSAAYFCASSPTRQGRYNEQFFGPGTRLTVL.

The chain carries TRBV2 and TRBJ2-7; 7 nucleotides align to TRBD2. Trimming removed 7 bases from V and 2 bases from J; junction bases left unmatched: 8. The germline V gene has CDR1 SNHLY and CDR2 FYNNEI. This CDR3 has 14 amino acids. The CDR3 nucleotides read TGTGCCAGCACCCAGGCTAGCGGCACCTACGAGCAGTACTTC. Translating gives CASTQASGTYEQYF.

The chain carries TRBV10-3 and TRBJ2-3; a weak D match, TRBD2 (5 bases). The CDR3 consists of 13 residues. The germline CDR1 and CDR2 sequences are ENHRY and SYGVKD. V was clipped by 5 bases and J by 3 bases, with 9 bases between them. CDR3 in amino acids: CAISSGRTDTQYF. The CDR3 DNA reads as TGTGCCATCAGTTCGGGAAGGACAGATACGCAGTATTTT.

CDR3: CASSRGYEQYF. The CDR3 coding sequence is TGTGCCAGCAGTAGGGGATACGAGCAGTACTTC. V and J are TRBV6-6 and TRBJ2-7; weak D call: TRBD1 (5 bases). Germline V gene data show CDR1 as MNHNY and CDR2 as SVGAGI (reference sequence). The V end was cut by 5 bases, the J end by 4 bases, with 6 bases between. CDR3 length: 11 amino acids.

This clone was seen more than once but under ten times. V and J are TRBV7-3 and TRBJ2-3, with D unclear. Germline V CDR1 and CDR2: SGHTA, FQGTGA. The length of the CDR3 is 14 residues. V gave up 3 bases and J gave up 6 bases, with 13 bases separating them. The CDR3 region is CASSFDPEKDTQYF. Written as DNA, the CDR3 is TGTGCCAGCAGCTTCGACCCGGAGAAGGATACGCAGTATTTT.

V is TRBV18 and J is TRBJ2-7; D may be TRBD1 (6 bases). CDR3 length: 14 residues. V shed 4 bases and J shed 0 bases, with 10 bases lying between them. In germline, CDR1 is KGHSH, CDR2 LQKENI. The DNA for the CDR3 is TGTGCCAGCTCACTTGACAGGAGCTCCTACGAGCAGTACTTC. Amino acids: CASSLDRSSYEQYF.

This chain uses TRBV6-4 with TRBJ2-3; no clear D gene. The CDR3 covers 13 residues. Trimming removed 2 bases at V and 4 bases at J, with 7 bases between. Germline V gene data show CDR1 as MRHNA and CDR2 as SNTAGT. CDR3 amino acids: CASSDLPSDTQYF. The CDR3 bases are TGTGCCAGCAGTGACCTACCGTCAGATACGCAGTATTTT.

The rearrangement joins TRBV5-6 to TRBJ2-2, with 7 bases fitting TRBD2. J was trimmed by 4 bases and V by 0 bases; bases with no gene match: 6. Germline V CDR1 and CDR2: SGHDT, YYEEEE. This CDR3 has 16 residues. The CDR3 here is CASSLGAGEGTGELFF. CDR3 DNA sequence: TGTGCCAGCAGCTTGGGGGCCGGGGAGGGCACCGGGGAGCTGTTTTTT.

The chain couples TRBV18 to TRBJ2-1, with 8 positions matching TRBD1. CDR1 is KGHSH, CDR2 LQKENI, per germline. The CDR3 is 16 amino acids. J was trimmed by 5 bases and V by 2 bases; bases with no gene match: 8. This CDR3 reads CASSPIMRGQDNEQFF. CDR3 DNA: TGTGCCAGCTCACCAATTATGCGGGGACAGGACAATGAGCAGTTCTTC.

The J gene is TRBJ2-3, the V gene TRBV14; no clear D. Germline assignment: CDR1 SGHDN and CDR2 FVKESK. The CDR3 loop spans 16 amino acids. Trimming removed 1 base at V and 0 bases at J, with 11 bases between. The CDR3 region has the DNA TGTGCCAGCAGCCAAGTTCTGGGCCTTAGCACAGATACGCAGTATTTT. It is translated as CASSQVLGLSTDTQYF.